This T cell receptor (beta chain) was documented in a study of Tregs in tolerant kidney transplant recipients. Notes on the study in general: Biological reproducibility was not directly addressed in this study.

Profiled with immunoSEQ multiplex PCR; TCRdb holds only in-frame clones, not every one. The sample has roughly 16,000 clones, roughly 58% seen once; the top ten hold roughly 3%. The germline CDR1 and CDR2 sequences are SGHRS and YFSETQ. V was pared by 6 bases and J by 6 bases, with 16 bases between. There are 14 residues in the CDR3. On this clone: Antigen unknown.

The sequence derives from a human donor in good health. The sequencing sample was made of Tregs from blood cultured with allogeneic cells. The rearrangement uses TRBV5-1 and TRBJ2-1; D is unresolved. Here the CDR3 reads CASTRQVPPNEQFF. The DNA for the CDR3 is TGCGCCAGCACCCGCCAGGTACCCCCCAATGAGCAGTTCTTC.